This T cell receptor (beta chain) stems from a study of blood T cell repertoires in COVID-19. Overall study context: Acute-phase and convalescent COVID-19 samples originated in the United States, Italy and Spain.

Original analysis: Nucleated cell counts were estimated from reference gene primer amplification. Sequenced by immunoSEQ multiplex PCR; TCRdb stores in-frame clones only, minus some. V, J and clone size derive from that table, while D and trimming were established from the DNA sequence. Among 150,000 or so clones listed, around 85% were seen once. CDR1 is SGHVS, CDR2 FQNEAQ, per germline. The CDR3 sequence is 18 residues long. With 1 base clipped from V and 4 bases from J, the junction kept 15 bases outside the gene matches. The V and J genes are TRBV7-8 and TRBJ1-1; 7 nucleotides agree with TRBD1. This receptor was identified in a man aged 55 to 70 with COVID-19, enrolled during active disease. The sample consisted of peripheral blood. CDR3 sequence: CASSLVGLRGRRSTEAFF. For the CDR3, the DNA is TGTGCCAGCAGCTTAGTCGGATTAAGGGGGCGAAGGTCCACTGAAGCTTTCTTT. Full variable domain (missing parts from reference TRBV7-8 and TRBJ1-1): GAGVSQSPRYKVAKRGQDVALRCDPISGHVSLFWYQQALGQGPEFLTYFQNEAQLDKSGLPSDRFFAERPEGSVSTLKIQRTQQEDSAVYLCASSLVGLRGRRSTEAFFGQGTRLTVV.